The following is a T cell receptor (beta chain) sequence with its context. Antigen: not known. This table comes from immunoSEQ multiplex PCR, and its TCRdb copy is limited to in-frame clones, with some not included. The sample lists 70,000 to 95,000 clones; less than 95% were seen once. Patients were excluded for autoimmune disease history or systemic immunosuppression. This record belongs to a study of OX40 agonist ivuxolimab in advanced cancers. Study results and limitations: What antigens the expanded peripheral T cells recognized was never established.

This clonotype was obtained from an adult with an advanced solid tumor such as melanoma, head and neck, liver or kidney cancer. Specimen: CD4+ or CD8+ T cells sorted from blood, collected in a trial of the OX40 agonist ivuxolimab.

The CDR3 coding sequence is TGTGCCAGCAGTTACCAAGGGTACGAGCAGTACGTC. It specifies CASSYQGYEQYV. The rearrangement links TRBV6-6 to TRBJ2-7, with D unclear. The CDR3 has 12 residues. The V end lost 2 bases, the J end lost 4 bases, and 6 bases lay between the germline ends. Germline V gene sequence: CDR1 MNHNY, CDR2 SVGAGI (reference sequence).